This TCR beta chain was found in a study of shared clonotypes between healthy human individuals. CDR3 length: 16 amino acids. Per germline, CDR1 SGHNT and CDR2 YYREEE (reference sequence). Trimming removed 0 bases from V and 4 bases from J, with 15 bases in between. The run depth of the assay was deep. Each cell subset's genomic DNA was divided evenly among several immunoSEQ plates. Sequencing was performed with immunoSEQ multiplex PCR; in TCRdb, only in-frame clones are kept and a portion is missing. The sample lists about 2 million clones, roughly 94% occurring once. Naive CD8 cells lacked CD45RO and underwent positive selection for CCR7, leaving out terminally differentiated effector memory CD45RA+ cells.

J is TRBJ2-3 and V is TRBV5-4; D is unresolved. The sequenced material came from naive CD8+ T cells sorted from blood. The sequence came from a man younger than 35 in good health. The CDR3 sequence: CASSLATVSLADTQYF. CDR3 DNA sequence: TGTGCCAGCAGCTTGGCAACAGTATCATTAGCAGATACGCAGTATTTT.